Included here is one T cell receptor beta chain sequence, with context. Its specificity is unknown. This sample was taken from a study of shared clonotypes between healthy human individuals. Study-level results: Sharing across several donors was seen in 4% to 6.5% of naive CD4 clonotypes.

The sorted-subset replicate PCRs were given 150 to 250 ng DNA, which is tens of thousands of T cell genomes. Authors' processing steps: Filtering differed since immunoSEQ provided only junctions, with no quality scores. Measured with immunoSEQ multiplex PCR; TCRdb has only the in-frame clones, and not every one. That table is the source of V, J and clone size, and D and trimming were worked out from the DNA. This sample carries under 1,900,000 clones, approximately 98.5% of them seen once, and the ten largest clones take about 0.34%. The TCR originated in a man under 40 in good health. Sequencing was done on a sample of naive CD4+ T cells sorted from blood. The subset here: CD45RA+ positively selected.

The CDR3 reads CASSLPGSGISDNEQFF. The CDR3 DNA is TGCGCCAGCAGCTTACCGGGGAGCGGGATCAGTGACAATGAGCAGTTCTTC. This chain uses TRBV5-1 with TRBJ2-1; 7 nucleotides agree with TRBD2. Germline loops: CDR1 SGHRS, CDR2 YFSETQ. CDR3 length: 17 residues. With 2 bases clipped from V and 5 bases from J, the junction kept 13 bases outside the gene matches.